This T cell receptor beta chain was sequenced during a study of vaccination and CD4 T cells after COVID-19. In the study overall: For control cultures, the treatment was a CEFX pool, an HIV-1 Nef pool, or no peptide.

Treatment described: roughly ten-day PBMC culture with coronavirus spike peptide pools or control peptides (ViraFEST assay). Isolation of CD4+ T cells by negative selection took place after roughly nine days of culture. Whole-study results and caveats: There was no significant change from approximately 23 to 38 median reactive clonotypes.

As to this clonotype: Its antigen remains unknown.

This CDR3 has 11 residues. V was pared by 0 bases and J by 3 bases, with 0 bases between. Germline V gene lookup returns CDR1 SGHRS and CDR2 YFSETQ. Oncomine TCR Beta short-read sequencing was applied to DNA from cultured CD4+ T cells. Using the QIAamp micro DNA kit, genomic DNA was extracted from the CD4+ T cells that had been cultured. One entry per CDR3 protein, called by TCRdb with MiXCR from the PCR reads. The sample consists of 14,000 to 15,000 distinct CDR3 sequences, 48% of them appearing once. The sample consisted of CD4+ T cells from blood, cultured in vitro. The rearrangement uses TRBV5-1 and TRBJ2-5; D remains unclear. The clonotype comes from a human donor who had recovered from COVID-19. The CDR3, as DNA: TGCGCCAGCAGCTTGGAAGAGACCCAGTACTTC. Translating it yields CASSLEETQYF.